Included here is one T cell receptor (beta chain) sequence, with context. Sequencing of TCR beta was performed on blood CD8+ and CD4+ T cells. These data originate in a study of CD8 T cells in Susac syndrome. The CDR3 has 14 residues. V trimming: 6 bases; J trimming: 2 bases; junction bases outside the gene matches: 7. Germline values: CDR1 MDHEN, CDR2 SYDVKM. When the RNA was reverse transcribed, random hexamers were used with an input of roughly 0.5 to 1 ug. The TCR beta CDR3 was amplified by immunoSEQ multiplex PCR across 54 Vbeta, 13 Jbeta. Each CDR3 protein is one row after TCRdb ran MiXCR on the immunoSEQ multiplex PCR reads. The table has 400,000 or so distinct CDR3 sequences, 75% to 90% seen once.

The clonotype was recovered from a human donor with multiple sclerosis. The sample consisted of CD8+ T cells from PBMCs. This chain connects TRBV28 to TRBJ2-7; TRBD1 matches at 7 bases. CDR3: CASRQRDSPYEQYF. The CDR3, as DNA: TGTGCCAGCAGACAAAGGGACAGCCCCTACGAGCAGTACTTC.